The clone carrying this T cell receptor beta chain was detected once. These data come from a study of shared clonotypes between healthy human individuals. Sequenced by immunoSEQ multiplex PCR; TCRdb stores in-frame clones only, minus some. This sample has over a million clones; approximately 98.5% occur once, and the top ten carry 0.3% to 0.45%. The CDR3 runs 14 residues. The V and J ends lost 5 bases and 4 bases, in that order; junction bases with no gene match: 5. The germline gives CDR1 SGHAT, CDR2 FQDESV (reference sequence). This chain connects TRBV11-1 to TRBJ2-7; 10 nucleotides align to TRBD1. The receptor's source is a man aged 25-45 years in good health. Specimen: naive CD4+ T cells sorted from blood. Subset given: CD45RA+ positively selected. CDR3 region: CASSRDRGSYEQYF. In DNA, the CDR3 is TGTGCCAGCAGCCGGGACAGGGGCTCTTACGAGCAGTACTTC.